Listed below are T cell receptor beta chains from one sample, sequenced in a study of CD8 T cells in Susac syndrome. TCRdb analysed the immunoSEQ multiplex PCR reads with MiXCR anew, one entry per CDR3 protein. The sample carries some 120,000 distinct CDR3 sequences, about 94% recorded once. Sequencing used CD4+ T cells from PBMCs. These receptors originate from a human donor with multiple sclerosis. The CDR3 runs from the conserved cysteine through the conserved F or W. The order of the fields is D gene, V gene, clone size, J gene, CDR3 DNA, CDR3 protein. The D gene is left open where the match is weak. Not all rows give a size; the values are once, few, many and, for expanded clones, a class.

NA	TRBV6-2/TRBV6-3	NA	TRBJ2-2	TGTGCCAGCAGTCCCAGACAGGCCGGGGAGCTGTTTTTT	CASSPRQAGELFF
NA	TRBV7-9	once	TRBJ2-7	TGTGCCAGCAGCTTATTGGGGGGCTCCTACGAGCAGTACTTC	CASSLLGGSYEQYF
NA	TRBV2	NA	TRBJ2-5	TGTGCCAGCAAGGCTCGCGACCACGGGGAGACCCAGTACTTC	CASKARDHGETQYF
NA	TRBV27	once	TRBJ1-1	TGTGCCAGCAGTTTTAATCACGGGGCCACTGAAGCTTTCTTT	CASSFNHGATEAFF
NA	TRBV5-4	NA	TRBJ1-3	TGTGCCAGCAGCGTCGGGAGCTCTGGAAACACCATATATTTT	CASSVGSSGNTIYF
NA	TRBV2	NA	TRBJ2-7	TGTGCCAGCAGTAATGCGCCAGAGCAGTACTTC	CASSNAPEQYF
TRBD1	TRBV6-5	once	TRBJ1-4	TGTGCCAGCAGTTATTCCTTTGGACAGGGGGCTACGACTAATGAAAAACTGTTTTTT	CASSYSFGQGATTNEKLFF
TRBD1	TRBV19	NA	TRBJ2-7	TGTGCCAGTAGCTCGGGGACAGGCTCTTGGGAGCAGTACTTC	CASSSGTGSWEQYF
NA	TRBV19	NA	TRBJ2-1	TGTGCCAGTAGTCCTCGTTTTATCTACAATGAGCAGTTCTTC	CASSPRFIYNEQFF
TRBD2	TRBV5-4	NA	TRBJ2-1	TGTGCCAGCAGCTTGCTAGCGGGGGGCAAATCCTACAATGAGCAGTTCTTC	CASSLLAGGKSYNEQFF
NA	TRBV5-6	NA	TRBJ1-1	TGTGCCAGCAGCTTGGGAGTGGACACTGAAGCTTTCTTT	CASSLGVDTEAFF
TRBD1	TRBV29-1	NA	TRBJ1-5	TGCAGCGCCGGGGACAGGATTAATCAGCCCCAGCATTTT	CSAGDRINQPQHF
NA	TRBV7-2	NA	TRBJ1-3	TGTGCCAGCAGCCCATTGGGATGGGGAAACACCATATATTTT	CASSPLGWGNTIYF
TRBD1	TRBV24-1	NA	TRBJ2-1	TGTGCCACCAGTGATCACAGGGGGGCGACTTCCTACAATGAGCAGTTCTTC	CATSDHRGATSYNEQFF
NA	TRBV28	NA	TRBJ2-7	TGTGCCAGCAGTCCCCCGCATGACAGTGTGAGGCAGTACTTC	CASSPPHDSVRQYF
TRBD2	TRBV15	NA	TRBJ2-2	TGTGCCACCAGCAGAGTCCCCGGCGGGAGCACCGGGGAGCTGTTTTTT	CATSRVPGGSTGELFF
NA	TRBV18	NA	TRBJ2-7	TGTGCCAGCTCACCCCCAGATCCCTACGAGCAGTACTTC	CASSPPDPYEQYF
TRBD2	TRBV18	once	TRBJ2-7	TGTGCCAGCTCAGGGTTCCCGGGGACTAGCGGGTCCCAGTACTTC	CASSGFPGTSGSQYF
TRBD2	TRBV25-1	NA	TRBJ2-7	TGTGCCAGCAGGGAAAGCGTAGCGGGAGCCCCCAGCTCCTACGAGCAGTACTTC	CASRESVAGAPSSYEQYF
NA	TRBV30	NA	TRBJ1-3	TGTGCCTGGAGTACAACTATAACCACCATATATTTT	CAWSTTITTIYF
NA	TRBV7-9	NA	TRBJ1-1	TGTGCCAGCAGCGACTCGGGGGGCAAGCACACTGAAGCTTTCTTT	CASSDSGGKHTEAFF
TRBD2	TRBV15	NA	TRBJ2-7	TGTGCCACCAGCAAAAGCCTAGCGGGGAGCTCCTACGAGCAGTACTTC	CATSKSLAGSSYEQYF
NA	TRBV9	NA	TRBJ2-1	TGTGCCAGCAGGGGCGACAATGAGCAGTTCTTC	CASRGDNEQFF
TRBD2	TRBV4-3	NA	TRBJ2-2	TGCGCCAGCAGCCACCTCAGGGACTACGGGGAGCTGTTTTTT	CASSHLRDYGELFF
NA	TRBV12-3/TRBV12-4	few	TRBJ1-1	TGTGCCAGCAGTTTAGCCGGGTCGGACACTGAAGCTTTCTTT	CASSLAGSDTEAFF
NA	TRBV25-1	NA	TRBJ1-1	TGTGCCAGCAGTGAACTACACTCGACTTTCTTT	CASSELHSTFF
NA	TRBV4-1	NA	TRBJ2-7	TGCGCCAGCAGCCTTTCCCGGACAGCGGCCTACGAGCAGTACTTC	CASSLSRTAAYEQYF
NA	TRBV7-9	NA	TRBJ1-5	TGTGCCACCGGGACAAGCAATCAGCCCCAGCATTTT	CATGTSNQPQHF
NA	TRBV5-1	NA	TRBJ2-5	TGCGCCAGCAGCAGGGGGGGGGACCAAGAGACCCAGTACTTC	CASSRGGDQETQYF
TRBD2	TRBV5-1	NA	TRBJ2-7	TGCGCCAGCAGCTTTCAAGCGGGGAATGTGGACGAGCAGTACTTC	CASSFQAGNVDEQYF
TRBD2	TRBV6-5	NA	TRBJ2-7	TGTGCCAGCAGCTATCTAGCGGAGAGCTCCTACGAGCAGTACTTC	CASSYLAESSYEQYF
NA	TRBV5-4	NA	TRBJ1-6	TGTGCCAGCAGCTTGGACGGCCCAACTAATTCACCCCTCCACTTT	CASSLDGPTNSPLHF
NA	TRBV6-6	NA	TRBJ1-5	TGTGCCAGCAGTTACTCTCAGGGGAAGAGGCAGCCCCAGCATTTT	CASSYSQGKRQPQHF
TRBD1	TRBV7-3	NA	TRBJ1-2	TGTGCCAGCAGCTTAACCCCCAATCCTGGACAGGGGGCCGGTGGCTACACCTTC	CASSLTPNPGQGAGGYTF
NA	TRBV7-3	NA	TRBJ1-2	TGTGCCAGCAGCCCCGACTGGACAGCAACCTATGGCTACACCTTC	CASSPDWTATYGYTF
TRBD2	TRBV29-1	NA	TRBJ2-3	TGCAGCGTTCCCCGGACTAGCGCTGGGGCAGATACGCAGTATTTT	CSVPRTSAGADTQYF
NA	TRBV18	NA	TRBJ1-2	TGTGCCAGCTCACCAATGGCCAGCCACTATGGCTACACCTTC	CASSPMASHYGYTF
NA	TRBV24-1	NA	TRBJ2-3	TGTGCCACCAGTGACCCTAGGCCGGGGAGCACAGATACGCAGTATTTT	CATSDPRPGSTDTQYF
TRBD2	TRBV6-5	NA	TRBJ2-5	TGTGCCAGCAGTTACTCGAATCGCATAGCGGGAGAGGGAGAGACCCAGTACTTC	CASSYSNRIAGEGETQYF
TRBD2	TRBV5-1	NA	TRBJ2-1	TGCGCCAGCAGCTTGGTTCGGACTAGCGGGTCCTATGAGCAGTTCTTC	CASSLVRTSGSYEQFF
NA	TRBV5-4	NA	TRBJ2-2	TGTGCCAGCAGCTTGGACGGATCAAACACCGGGGAGCTGTTTTTT	CASSLDGSNTGELFF
NA	TRBV20-1	NA	TRBJ2-5	TGCAGTGCTAGATTCGGGGCCCAGTACTTC	CSARFGAQYF
NA	TRBV6-1	NA	TRBJ1-2	TGTGCCAGCAGGCGTACCCTCCGGGGCGAGACCTATGGCTACACCTTC	CASRRTLRGETYGYTF
NA	TRBV2	once	TRBJ2-7	TGTGCCAGTTTTACCGATCCAGGCTACGAGCAGTACTTC	CASFTDPGYEQYF
NA	TRBV7-9	NA	TRBJ1-1	TGTGCCAGCGTTTTAGACACTGAAGCTTTCTTT	CASVLDTEAFF
NA	TRBV4-3	NA	TRBJ2-7	TGCGCCAGCAGCCCCCGTCTCGGGGGTCCCTACGAGCAGTACTTC	CASSPRLGGPYEQYF
NA	TRBV4-3	NA	TRBJ1-2	TGCGCCAGCAGCCAAGATATGACCGGGACCTATGGCTACACCTTC	CASSQDMTGTYGYTF
NA	TRBV7-2	NA	TRBJ1-2	TGTGCCAGCACCTATCAACAACACAGCTACACCTTC	CASTYQQHSYTF
TRBD2	TRBV12-3/TRBV12-4	NA	TRBJ2-7	TGTGCCAGCAGTTTAGGACTAGCGGGATCCGCGAACGAGCAGTACTTC	CASSLGLAGSANEQYF
NA	TRBV12-3/TRBV12-4	NA	TRBJ1-1	TGTGCCAGCAGTTTGCAGGGCAGGGGCACTGAAGCTTTCTTT	CASSLQGRGTEAFF
NA	TRBV7-8	NA	TRBJ2-5	TGTGCCAGCAGCTTACAGGGTTACCAAGAGACCCAGTACTTC	CASSLQGYQETQYF
TRBD2	TRBV23-1	NA	TRBJ2-3	TGCGCCAGCAGTCGCCACCGGACTAGCGGGAGGCTTCACACAGATACGCAGTATTTT	CASSRHRTSGRLHTDTQYF
NA	TRBV2	NA	TRBJ2-5	TGTGCCAGCTTAGGGGCGGGGATGGAGACCCAGTACTTC	CASLGAGMETQYF